Sequencing of this T cell receptor beta chain was carried out in a study of T-cell memory formation after mild COVID-19. TCRdb independently ran MiXCR on the 5' RACE reads; one entry per CDR3 protein. The data show about 340,000 distinct CDR3 sequences, 13% to 15% seen once. Findings and caveats of the study: Specificity for SARS-CoV-2 was not confirmed among the second-wave clones peaking on day 37. Of the contracting clones, CD4+ ones lay mainly in CM and EM, and CD8+ ones in EMRA. Some clones that responded were present in memory (sampled pre-infection), which suggests cross-reactive memory joined. Clones shrinking from day 15 to 85 showed even CD4/CD8 mixes; later expanders tilted CD4+.

Germline lookup yields CDR1 DFQATT and CDR2 SNEGSKA (reference sequence). The CDR3 sequence is 14 residues long. Trimming removed 0 bases from V and 4 bases from J, with 12 bases in between. This clonotype was seen only a few times. The antigen is unknown. The clonotype was recovered from a young man who had mild COVID-19 (a few samples of this study predate the infection). Cell type and time point are not known. The J gene is TRBJ1-1, the V gene TRBV20-1; D unresolved. The sequenced material came from PBMCs or a T cell subset sorted from them (not recorded which). CDR3 coding DNA: TGCAGTGCTAGAGACCCGGCCAGGTCCACTGAAGCTTTCTTT. Amino acids: CSARDPARSTEAFF.